This TCR beta chain originates from a study of molecular identifiers for immune sequencing clone quantification. Study conclusions and caveats: Clones above 20 RNA copies held over 98% of effector molecules, under 1% in naive cells.

The CDR3 has 15 amino acids. From germline, CDR1 is SGHDT and CDR2 YYEEEE. V was pared by 4 bases and J by 2 bases, with 16 bases between. Methods described previously were used for bulk TCR libraries, and listed TCR primers were applied. TCRdb called the PCR reads again in MiXCR, with one record for every CDR3 protein. The sample holds approximately 500,000 distinct CDR3 sequences, less than 30% seen once. This clonotype was seen many times. No antigen is known for it. The chain has TRBV5-6 and TRBJ2-7; D could derive from TRBD1 or TRBD2 (5 bases each). The clonotype was recovered from a human donor in good health. Some libraries in this study had Jurkat cell RNA spiked in. The sequencing input was naive CD8+ T cells from blood, with Jurkat cell RNA spiked in. Noted subset: FACS-sorted CD8+CD4-CCR7+CD45RA+ naive T cells. Written as DNA, the CDR3 is TGTGCCAGCAGCCCACAGGAGGAACTACCCTACGAGCAGTACTTC. Residues: CASSPQEELPYEQYF.